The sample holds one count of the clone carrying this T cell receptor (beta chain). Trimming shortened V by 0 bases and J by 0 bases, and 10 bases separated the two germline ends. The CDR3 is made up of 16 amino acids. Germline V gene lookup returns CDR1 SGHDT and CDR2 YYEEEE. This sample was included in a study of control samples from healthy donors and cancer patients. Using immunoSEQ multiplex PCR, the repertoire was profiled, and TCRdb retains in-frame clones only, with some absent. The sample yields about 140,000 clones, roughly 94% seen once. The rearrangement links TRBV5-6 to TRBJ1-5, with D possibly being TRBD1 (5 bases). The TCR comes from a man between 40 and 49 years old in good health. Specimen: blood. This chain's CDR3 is CASSLDTQGSNQPQHF. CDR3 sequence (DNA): TGTGCCAGCAGCTTGGATACCCAGGGTAGCAATCAGCCCCAGCATTTT. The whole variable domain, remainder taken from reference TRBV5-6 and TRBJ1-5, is DAGVTQSPTHLIKTRGQQVTLRCSPKSGHDTVSWYQQALGQGPQFIFQYYEEEERQRGNFPDRFSGHQFPNYSSELNVNALLLGDSALYLCASSLDTQGSNQPQHFGDGTRLSIL.